The 5 T cell receptor beta chains reported below all come from one sample, sequenced in a study of blood T cell repertoires in COVID-19. The protocol was immunoSEQ multiplex PCR, while the TCRdb copy is restricted to in-frame clones and leaves out a portion. There are 150,000 to 200,000 clones in the sample; approximately 80% occur only once, and around 6% lies in the top ten. Input material: PBMCs or T cells enriched from blood (not recorded which). The receptors come from a man between 35 and 55 years old who had recovered from COVID-19.

The V gene is TRBV9, the J gene TRBJ2-2; D is perhaps TRBD1 (6 bases). CDR1 is SGDLS, CDR2 YYNGEE, per germline. V lost 1 base, J lost 5 bases, and 6 bases lay in between. CDR3 length: 13 amino acids. The chain's CDR3 is CASSVTGTGELFF. For the CDR3, the DNA is TGTGCCAGCAGCGTAACAGGGACCGGGGAGCTGTTTTTT. The entire variable domain, with the rest obtained from reference TRBV9 and TRBJ2-2, is as follows: DSGVTQTPKHLITATGQRVTLRCSPRSGDLSVYWYQQSLDQGLQFLIQYYNGEERAKGNILERFSAQQFPDLHSELNLSSLELGDSALYFCASSVTGTGELFFGEGSRLTVL.

The V call is TRBV6-5, the J call TRBJ1-2, with 8 bases lining up with TRBD1. Per germline, CDR1 MNHEY and CDR2 SVGAGI. The CDR3 is 14 residues long. Losses at the gene ends were 4 bases for V and 7 bases for J; bases not matched to a gene: 8. In nucleotides, the CDR3 is TGTGCCAGCAGTTGGGGTACAGGGGGATCTGGCTACACCTTC. Its protein is CASSWGTGGSGYTF.

In this sample, this clone turned up a few times. The rearrangement links TRBV10-3 to TRBJ1-1; D is uncertain. V lost 10 bases and J 5 bases, leaving 17 bases between the germline ends. The CDR3 consists of 13 residues. CDR1 is ENHRY, CDR2 SYGVKD, per germline. CDR3 nucleotide sequence: TGTGCCACCGGGGTTGAGGGAAGGACTGAAGCTTTCTTT. It is translated as CATGVEGRTEAFF.

The rearrangement links TRBV12-2 to TRBJ2-3; TRBD2 is the table's D call and was not checked against the DNA. TRBV12-2 is reported as a pseudogene. The CDR3 runs to 19 residues. CDR3 coding DNA: TGTGCAAGTCGCTTACCGATCGGGGGTCCCACGCATAACACAGATACGCAGTATTTT. Residues: CASRLPIGGPTHNTDTQYF.

The chain has TRBV7-3 and TRBJ1-1; D is undetermined. The CDR3 consists of 13 residues. Looked up from germline, CDR1 is SGHTA and CDR2 is FQGTGA. V was clipped by 1 base and J by 1 base, with 4 bases between them. The CDR3 coding sequence is TGTGCCAGCAGCTTAAACAGGAACACTGAAGCTTTCTTT. Translating gives CASSLNRNTEAFF.